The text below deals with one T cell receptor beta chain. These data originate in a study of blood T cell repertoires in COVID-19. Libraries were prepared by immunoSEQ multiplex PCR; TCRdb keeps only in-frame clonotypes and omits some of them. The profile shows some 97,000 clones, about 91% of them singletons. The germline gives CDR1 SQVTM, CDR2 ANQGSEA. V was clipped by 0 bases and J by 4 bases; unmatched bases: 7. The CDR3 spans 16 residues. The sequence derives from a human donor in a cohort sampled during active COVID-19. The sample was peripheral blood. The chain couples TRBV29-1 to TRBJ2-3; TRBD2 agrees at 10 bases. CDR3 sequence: CSVEDQLAGPPDTQYF. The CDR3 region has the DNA TGCAGCGTTGAAGATCAACTAGCGGGACCTCCAGATACGCAGTATTTT.